This T cell receptor beta chain was sequenced during a study of metastatic and nonmetastatic thyroid tumors. Germline V gene lookup returns CDR1 SGHAT and CDR2 FQNNGV. V was cut by 1 base and J by 1 base, with 7 bases left in between. The CDR3 runs 14 residues. Methods used by the authors: To classify distant metastasis in papillary thyroid cancer, a model was built from CDR3 differences across clinicopathological groups. Via MiXCR, TCRdb re-called the PCR reads. These V and J calls originate from TCRdb's pipeline instead of the authors' own analysis. The data contain several thousand clones, 15% to 20% of them seen just once; the ten biggest clones take up approximately 24%. There were no patients who had received any treatment before thyroid surgery. This clone was seen more than once but under ten times.

The chain recombines TRBV11-2 with TRBJ1-1, with D perhaps TRBD1 (6 bases). The sample was adjacent normal tissue. This receptor was identified in a male donor with papillary thyroid cancer or a benign thyroid nodule (not recorded which). Some clones in this sample may be carry-over from other donors' samples. The CDR3 reads CASSLVGQNTEAFF. CDR3 bases: TGTGCCAGCAGCTTAGTGGGACAGAACACTGAAGCTTTCTTT.